The next 30 T cell receptor beta chains were all read from a single sample in a study of cytomegalovirus exposure and HLA in healthy donors. The PCR employed 60 Vbeta primers together with 13 Jbeta primers. The data were produced by immunoSEQ multiplex PCR, yet TCRdb's version contains in-frame clones alone and is incomplete. There are 90,000 to 150,000 clones in the sample; around four fifths occur only once, and about 1.7% lies in the top ten. Specimen: PBMCs. The receptor set was obtained from a man aged 35 to 55 in good health and CMV-seronegative.

V is TRBV4-3 and J is TRBJ1-1, with unresolved D. The ends were cut back, 0 bases at V and 1 base at J, with 12 bases in the middle. The V gene's germline CDR1 is LGHNA and CDR2 YSLEER. The CDR3 contains 16 residues. The CDR3: CASSQDRFGWNTEAFF. CDR3 bases: TGCGCCAGCAGCCAAGATCGCTTCGGGTGGAACACTGAAGCTTTCTTT.

The chain couples TRBV2 to TRBJ1-2; no clear D. V gave up 5 bases and J gave up 4 bases, with 20 bases separating them. The CDR3 consists of 16 residues. CDR1 SNHLY and CDR2 FYNNEI come from the germline V gene. CDR3 DNA: TGTGCCAGCAGTCGCGAAGATCTCCCACTCGTCTATGGCTACACCTTC. Protein product: CASSREDLPLVYGYTF.

The chain has TRBV7-2 and TRBJ1-2; no reliable D call. V was cut by 2 bases and J by 4 bases, with 11 bases left in between. CDR1 and CDR2 from the germline V gene are SGHTA and FQGNSA. CDR3 size: 14 residues. The CDR3 sequence is CASSLTRVSYGYTF. For the CDR3, the DNA is TGTGCCAGCAGCTTAACGAGGGTATCCTATGGCTACACCTTC.

The DNA for the CDR3 is TGTGCCAGCAGTCCCGGACAGGGATACGAGCAGTACTTC. Translated: CASSPGQGYEQYF. V usage is TRBV27 and J usage is TRBJ2-7; TRBD1 matches at 8 bases. Germline-derived CDR1 and CDR2 are MNHEY and SMNVEV (reference sequence). This CDR3 comprises 13 residues. Unmatched junction bases numbered 4, after V lost 5 bases and J lost 4 bases.

This chain joins TRBV19 and TRBJ1-2, with D possibly being TRBD1 (6 bases). The CDR3 is 14 residues long. The germline CDR1 and CDR2 sequences are LNHDA and SQIVND (reference sequence). Trimming cost V 5 bases and J 7 bases, with 17 bases left between them. CDR3: CASSSLQGSGGYTF. For the CDR3, the DNA is TGTGCCAGTAGTTCGCTGCAGGGGAGCGGTGGCTACACCTTC.

The chain links TRBV7-9 to TRBJ1-1; TRBD1 agrees at 8 bases. V lost 9 bases and J lost 4; bases outside the gene matches: 7. The germline V gene has CDR1 SEHNR and CDR2 FQNEAQ (reference sequence). The CDR3 is 13 amino acids. This chain's CDR3 is CASNRGEFTEAFF. DNA of the CDR3: TGTGCCAGTAACAGGGGGGAGTTCACTGAAGCTTTCTTT.

The chain has TRBV7-9 and TRBJ1-5, with 8 bases identical to TRBD1. Looked up from germline, CDR1 is SEHNR and CDR2 is FQNEAQ (reference sequence). CDR3 size: 15 residues. V dropped 5 bases and J dropped 5; count of bases not matched to a gene: 8. The CDR3 nucleotides are TGTGCCAGCAGCCCAGGGACAGGCGGAGATCAGCCCCAGCATTTT. Translation: CASSPGTGGDQPQHF.

CDR3 in DNA: TGTGCCAGCAGCAGGCCCTACGAGCAGTACTTC. Its translation: CASSRPYEQYF. The rearrangement uses TRBV21-1 and TRBJ2-7; no DNA check was done on the table's D call, TRBD1. TRBV21-1 is a known pseudogene. CDR3 length: 11 residues.

The chain combines TRBV6-6 with TRBJ2-3; D unresolved. Germline CDR1 reads MNHNY; CDR2 reads SVGAGI (reference sequence). V lost 0 bases to trimming and J lost 2 bases, with 9 bases between them. CDR3 length: 15 amino acids. The CDR3 sequence is CASSYSIDSTDTQYF. In DNA, the CDR3 is TGTGCCAGCAGTTACTCGATTGACTCCACAGATACGCAGTATTTT.

The chain couples TRBV6-5 to TRBJ2-1, with 10 bases identical to TRBD2. Germline V lookup: CDR1 MNHEY, CDR2 SVGAGI. Trimming at V came to 7 bases and at J to 4 bases, leaving 7 bases not matched to a gene. The CDR3 consists of 15 residues. The CDR3 nucleotides read TGTGCCAGCACCCTCTTAGCGGGGGGTTACAATGAGCAGTTCTTC. This gives the protein CASTLLAGGYNEQFF.

In this sample, this clone turned up a few times. The chain employs TRBV7-2 and TRBJ2-7; 7 bases line up with TRBD2. CDR1 and CDR2 from the germline V gene are SGHTA and FQGNSA. This CDR3 comprises 15 residues. The V and J ends lost 3 bases and 4 bases, in that order; junction bases with no gene match: 9. The CDR3 nucleotides are TGTGCCAGCAGCTTTTCGGGGGGTAGCAAGTACGAGCAGTACTTC. This gives the protein CASSFSGGSKYEQYF.

This clone was recorded once. CDR3 region: CASRETSAHQETQYF. The CDR3 DNA reads TGTGCCAGTAGGGAGACTAGCGCCCACCAAGAGACCCAGTACTTC. The genes are TRBV19 and TRBJ2-5; TRBD2 matches at 8 bases. The germline V gene has CDR1 LNHDA and CDR2 SQIVND (reference sequence). This CDR3 has 15 residues. V gave up 6 bases and J gave up 0 bases; unmatched junction bases: 6.

V usage is TRBV30 and J usage is TRBJ1-1; D may be TRBD1 (5 bases). CDR3 length: 12 amino acids. CDR1 is GTSNPN and CDR2 is SVGIG in the germline V gene (reference sequence). The CDR3 coding sequence is TGTACCTCAGTCAGGGATGCGACTGAAGCTTTCTTT. Translating gives CTSVRDATEAFF.

V gene TRBV7-9 combines with J gene TRBJ2-7, with D perhaps TRBD1 (6 bases). The CDR3 has 15 residues. CDR1 SEHNR and CDR2 FQNEAQ come from the germline V gene (reference sequence). Trimming took 0 bases from V and 5 from J, leaving 14 bases between them. CDR3 nucleotide sequence: TGTGCCAGCAGCTTAGCCTTAGGCAACAGGGACGAGCAGTACTTC. Protein sequence: CASSLALGNRDEQYF.

This chain joins TRBV7-6 and TRBJ1-4; possible D gene TRBD1, 6 bases. The V end lost 3 bases, the J end lost 7 bases, and 9 bases lay between the germline ends. Germline V lookup: CDR1 SGHVS, CDR2 FNYEAQ. CDR3 length: 13 residues. The DNA of the CDR3 is TGTGCCAGCAGCTTTGGACAGAGTGAAAAACTGTTTTTT. Amino acid sequence: CASSFGQSEKLFF.

The V and J genes are TRBV30 and TRBJ2-1; 16 bases are shared with TRBD2. Germline CDR1 is GTSNPN and CDR2 is SVGIG (reference sequence). The trim removed 7 bases at V and 1 base at J, leaving 1 base unmatched. The CDR3 totals 15 residues. CDR3 residues: CALGLAGGSYNEQFF. For the CDR3, the DNA is TGTGCCTTGGGACTAGCGGGGGGGTCCTACAATGAGCAGTTCTTC.

A few counts support this clone. This chain connects TRBV7-3 to TRBJ1-6, with D possibly being TRBD1 (6 bases). The germline gives CDR1 SGHTA, CDR2 FQGTGA. The CDR3 length is 14 residues. Trimming removed 6 bases at V and 7 bases at J, with 13 bases between. The CDR3 DNA is TGTGCCAGCAGAGAACAGGGAAACAATTCACCCCTCCACTTT. As protein: CASREQGNNSPLHF.

The rearrangement links TRBV4-2 to TRBJ2-3; 8 bases line up with TRBD2. Germline CDR1 and CDR2: LGHNA and YNFKEQ. CDR3 length: 17 residues. V lost 2 bases, J lost 1 base, and 8 bases stayed unmatched. In DNA form, the CDR3 reads TGTGCCAGCAGCCAAACCCCGAGCGGGAGCGGCACAGATACGCAGTATTTT. Translating it yields CASSQTPSGSGTDTQYF.

This chain uses TRBV4-1 with TRBJ1-1; 7 nucleotides align to TRBD1. Germline V gene sequence: CDR1 MGHRA, CDR2 YSYEKL. The CDR3 has 15 amino acids. V shed 4 bases and J 6 bases; nucleotides not matched to a gene: 11. In nucleotides, the CDR3 is TGCGCCAGCAGCCGAGGGACAGTAGAATTTCCTGAAGCTTTCTTT. It yields the protein CASSRGTVEFPEAFF.

The genes are TRBV7-2 and TRBJ1-2; TRBD1 matches at 8 bases. Germline lookup yields CDR1 SGHTA and CDR2 FQGNSA. With 2 bases clipped from V and 4 bases from J, the junction kept 6 bases outside the gene matches. The CDR3 loop spans 15 amino acids. Here the CDR3 DNA reads TGTGCCAGCAGCTTATCCGACAGGGGCGGCTATGGCTACACCTTC. Protein sequence: CASSLSDRGGYGYTF.

V usage is TRBV4-1 and J usage is TRBJ1-5, with D perhaps matching TRBD1 (5 bases). Germline assignment: CDR1 MGHRA and CDR2 YSYEKL. V lost 3 bases and J lost 6, with 12 bases in between. This CDR3 is 14 amino acids long. The CDR3 is CASSQTERFQPQHF. The CDR3 bases are TGCGCCAGCAGCCAGACAGAACGATTTCAGCCCCAGCATTTT.

The V gene is TRBV18, the J gene TRBJ1-3, with 8 bases fitting TRBD1. The CDR3 sequence is 13 residues long. The germline V gene has CDR1 KGHSH and CDR2 LQKENI. Trimming took 8 bases from V and 3 from J; bases not matched to a gene: 3. The CDR3 loop reads CASKQGDGNTIYF. The CDR3 DNA is TGTGCCAGCAAACAGGGGGATGGAAACACCATATATTTT.

The chain links TRBV14 to TRBJ2-1, with D perhaps matching TRBD2 (5 bases). The CDR3 has 16 amino acids. Trimming cost V 0 bases and J 1 base, with 10 bases left between them. The germline CDR1 and CDR2 sequences are SGHDN and FVKESK. The CDR3 region is CASSQELRASYNEQFF. The CDR3, as DNA: TGTGCCAGCAGCCAAGAATTGAGGGCTTCCTACAATGAGCAGTTCTTC.

The chain couples TRBV19 to TRBJ1-5, with D unclear. CDR1 is LNHDA, CDR2 SQIVND, per germline (reference sequence). The germline V and J ends were trimmed by 4 bases and 3 bases, with 13 bases remaining between them. The CDR3 is made up of 15 amino acids. CDR3 bases: TGTGCCAGTAGTAACACAGACGGACTCAATCAGCCCCAGCATTTT. Translated, it gives CASSNTDGLNQPQHF.

The rearrangement uses TRBV27 and TRBJ1-1; 7 bases are a match to TRBD1. This CDR3 spans 14 amino acids. Per germline, CDR1 MNHEY and CDR2 SMNVEV (reference sequence). V was clipped by 7 bases and J by 3 bases; unmatched bases: 8. The CDR3 sequence is CASKTGQPHTEAFF. CDR3 DNA: TGTGCCAGCAAAACGGGACAGCCGCACACTGAAGCTTTCTTT.

This chain uses TRBV19 with TRBJ2-7, with TRBD1 identical over 10 bases. The CDR3 is 16 residues long. Trimming took 5 bases from V and 0 from J; bases not matched to a gene: 7. Germline V gene data show CDR1 as LNHDA and CDR2 as SQIVND (reference sequence). The CDR3 DNA follows: TGTGCCAGTAGTTCATCCGGGACAGGGGCCTCCTACGAGCAGTACTTC. Translation: CASSSSGTGASYEQYF.

The V and J genes are TRBV7-2 and TRBJ2-7; TRBD1 is a possible D gene (6 bases). Germline lookup yields CDR1 SGHTA and CDR2 FQGNSA. The CDR3 has 14 amino acids. V lost 2 bases, J lost 2 bases, and 10 bases lay in between. CDR3: CASSLWDTAYEQYF. CDR3 nucleotide sequence: TGTGCCAGCAGCTTATGGGACACAGCCTACGAGCAGTACTTC.

V usage is TRBV5-4 and J usage is TRBJ2-1, with 11 bases aligning to TRBD2. The V segment lost 5 bases and the J segment 6 bases; nucleotides outside the gene matches: 7. Germline CDR1 and CDR2: SGHNT and YYREEE (reference sequence). The CDR3 length is 15 residues. In DNA form, the CDR3 reads TGTGCCAGCAGTCCCCAGACTAGCGGGGTCAATGAGCAGTTCTTC. It is translated as CASSPQTSGVNEQFF.

J is TRBJ2-5 and V is TRBV6-1; 9 bases fit TRBD1. Trimming removed 6 bases from V and 7 bases from J; junction bases left unmatched: 12. The V gene's germline CDR1 is MNHNS and CDR2 SASEGT. This CDR3 has 15 residues. The CDR3 DNA reads as TGTGCCAGCAGGGGCGGGACAGGGACCCCAGGGACCCAGTACTTC. This encodes CASRGGTGTPGTQYF.

The chain recombines TRBV5-1 with TRBJ2-5; TRBD2 aligns across 13 bases. This CDR3 comprises 18 residues. Germline loops: CDR1 SGHRS, CDR2 YFSETQ. Trimming cost V 4 bases and J 4 bases; bases outside gene matches: 13. The CDR3 bases are TGCGCCAGCAGCACCAGACTAGCGGGGGGTTTTCTAGGAGAGACCCAGTACTTC. Translated: CASSTRLAGGFLGETQYF.